This entry describes one T cell receptor (beta chain). Its target is not known. The entry originates in a study of cytomegalovirus exposure and HLA in healthy donors. Study at large: The Caucasian-associated ancestry cluster held 65% to 90% of 300 to 450 genotyped donors. Notes on the study in general: TCR beta V- and J-gene trimming, according to a later analysis, was linked to a missense DCLRE1C variant.

With 60 Vbeta and 13 Jbeta primers, the PCR was carried out. Data came from immunoSEQ multiplex PCR; TCRdb stores just in-frame clones and leaves some out. The sample has around 270,000 clones; roughly 80% are singletons. Per the germline V gene, CDR1 is PRHDT and CDR2 is FYEKMQ (reference sequence). Trimming shortened V by 2 bases and J by 0 bases, and 10 bases separated the two germline ends. The CDR3 loop spans 16 amino acids. This TCR was recovered from a girl aged 2 to 9 in good health and CMV-seronegative. The chain couples TRBV13 to TRBJ2-2; a possible D gene is TRBD1 (5 bases). Sequencing was carried out using PBMCs. CDR3 sequence: CASSLLRQTNTGELFF. The CDR3 DNA reads as TGTGCCAGCAGCTTACTAAGACAGACGAACACCGGGGAGCTGTTTTTT. Full variable domain (outside the CDR3, taken from reference TRBV13 and TRBJ2-2): AAGVIQSPRHLIKEKRETATLKCYPIPRHDTVYWYQQGPGQDPQFLISFYEKMQSDKGSIPDRFSAQQFSDYHSELNMSSLELGDSALYFCASSLLRQTNTGELFFGEGSRLTVL.